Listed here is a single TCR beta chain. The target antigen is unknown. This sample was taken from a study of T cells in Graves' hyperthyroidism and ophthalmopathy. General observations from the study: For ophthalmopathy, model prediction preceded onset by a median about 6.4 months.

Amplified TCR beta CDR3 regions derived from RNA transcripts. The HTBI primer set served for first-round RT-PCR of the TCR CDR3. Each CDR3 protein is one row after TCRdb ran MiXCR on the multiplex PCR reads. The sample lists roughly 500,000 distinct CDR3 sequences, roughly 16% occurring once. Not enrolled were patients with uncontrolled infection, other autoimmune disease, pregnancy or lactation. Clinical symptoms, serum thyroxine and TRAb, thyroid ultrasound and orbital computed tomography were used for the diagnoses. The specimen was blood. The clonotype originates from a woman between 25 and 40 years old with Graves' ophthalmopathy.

CDR3 residues: CASRQLAGGLETQYF. DNA for the CDR3: TGTGCCAGCAGACAACTAGCGGGAGGGCTGGAGACCCAGTACTTC. The rearrangement links TRBV6-1 to TRBJ2-5; TRBD2 agrees at 13 bases. CDR3 size: 15 residues. J lost 5 bases, V lost 6 bases, and 6 bases had no gene match. In germline, CDR1 is MNHNS, CDR2 SASEGT.